Presented here are 23 T cell receptor beta chains from one specimen sequenced in a study of circulating CD8 cells and anti-PD-1 response in melanoma. From live CD3+CD8+TCRalphabeta+ cells, four PD-1 and/or TIGIT subsets were sorted. TCR libraries were prepared from approximately 15 ng of total RNA with the QIAseq Immune Repertoire TCR panel. TCRdb processed the reads anew with MiXCR; each CDR3 protein has one entry. The sample gives 350 to 400 distinct CDR3 sequences, around 5% of which show up once; roughly 59% is in the top ten. Sequences were derived from CD8+ T cells from PBMCs, sampled at baseline or after one month of anti-PD-1 therapy (not recorded which). These receptors came from a human donor with melanoma.

This clonotype was seen a handful of times. This clone may be a read error of a much larger clone one base away. The rearrangement uses TRBV2 and TRBJ2-2; 12 bases are shared with TRBD1. The CDR3 extends over 15 amino acids. Germline V gives CDR1 SNHLY, CDR2 FYNNEI. Trimming cost V 4 bases and J 10 bases; bases outside gene matches: 7. CDR3 region: CASSAGQGAQVELFF. The CDR3 nucleotides are TGTGCCAGCAGTGCGGGACAGGGGGCGCAAGTGGAGCTGTTTTTT.

This clonotype is labeled large. V usage is TRBV29-1 and J usage is TRBJ2-1, with D hard to call. V lost 4 bases to trimming and J lost 0 bases, with 13 bases between them. The germline V gene encodes CDR1 SQVTM and CDR2 ANQGSEA. This CDR3 has 15 amino acids. CDR3: CSVVGTRVSYNEQFF. CDR3 coding DNA: TGCAGCGTTGTAGGAACGAGAGTCTCCTACAATGAGCAGTTCTTC.

By sample share, this clonotype is large (0.1 to 1%). CDR3 nucleotide sequence: TGTGCCAGCAGCCTATACTCGGACAGTTTGAACACTGAAGCTTTCTTT. As protein: CASSLYSDSLNTEAFF. This chain uses TRBV7-2 with TRBJ1-1, with a tentative D call TRBD1 (6 bases). Trimming took 5 bases from V and 0 from J, leaving 16 bases between them. Germline CDR1 SGHTA, CDR2 FQGNSA. This CDR3 has 16 amino acids.

By sample fraction, this clonotype is large. The rearrangement links TRBV5-5 to TRBJ2-7; 12 positions match TRBD1. CDR3 length: 15 amino acids. Germline-derived CDR1 and CDR2 are SGHKS and YYEKEE (reference sequence). V trimming: 1 base; J trimming: 6 bases; junction bases outside the gene matches: 5. The CDR3 coding sequence is TGTGCCAGCAGCTTGCTCCGGGACAGGGGGCGCGAGCAGTACTTC. Its protein product is CASSLLRDRGREQYF.

This clonotype counts as medium-sized. The V and J genes are TRBV6-1 and TRBJ2-2; 9 bases match TRBD1. J gave up 0 bases and V 4 bases, and 3 bases lay outside the gene matches. The germline V gene encodes CDR1 MNHNS and CDR2 SASEGT. The CDR3 covers 16 residues. The CDR3 nucleotides are TGTGCCAGCAGTGGCGGGGACAGGGCGAACACCGGGGAGCTGTTTTTT. Its protein product is CASSGGDRANTGELFF.

By share of the sample, this clonotype is large. V is TRBV27 and J is TRBJ1-1, with D perhaps TRBD1 (6 bases). V was cut by 5 bases and J by 1 base, with 11 bases left in between. This CDR3 has 14 residues. Germline V gene sequence: CDR1 MNHEY, CDR2 SMNVEV (reference sequence). The DNA of the CDR3 is TGTGCCAGCAGTCTGTTGGGACAGAACACTGAAGCTTTCTTT. This sequence encodes CASSLLGQNTEAFF.

This clonotype is termed large (0.1 to 1%). This chain connects TRBV7-2 to TRBJ2-7; D is ambiguous. From germline, CDR1 is SGHTA and CDR2 FQGNSA. The CDR3 runs 14 residues. Trimming took 3 bases from V and 2 from J, leaving 11 bases between them. Here the CDR3 DNA reads TGTGCCAGCAGCTTTCTGGGGATCCCCTACGAGCAGTACTTC. It is translated as CASSFLGIPYEQYF.

This clonotype qualifies as medium-sized. This rearrangement joins TRBV12-3 or TRBV12-4 to TRBJ2-2; 7 nucleotides line up with TRBD2. This CDR3 is built from 14 residues. J gave up 4 bases and V 2 bases, and 1 base lay outside the gene matches. The CDR3 loop reads CASSLRTSTGELFF. In DNA form, the CDR3 reads TGTGCCAGCAGTTTAAGGACTAGCACCGGGGAGCTGTTTTTT.

This clonotype appeared a few times. One base away lies a much larger clone, so this may be a sequencing read error. Without the conserved terminal phenylalanine or tryptophan, this CDR3 likely stems from a read error. This chain links TRBV7-6 with TRBJ2-1, with 10 bases identical to TRBD2. CDR3 length equals 18 residues. The V gene's germline CDR1 is SGHVS and CDR2 FNYEAQ. Germline trimming cut 1 base from V and 2 bases from J; bases unmatched to any gene: 8. The chain's CDR3 is CASSLVAGGVLTYNEQFS. The CDR3 DNA sequence: TGTGCCAGCAGCTTAGTAGCGGGGGGAGTACTCACCTACAATGAGCAGTTCTCC.

As to this clonotype: This could be a read error, since a much larger clone is one nucleotide away. The chain joins TRBV19 to TRBJ2-1; D unresolved. Germline V gene data show CDR1 as LNHDA and CDR2 as SQIVND (reference sequence). This CDR3 spans 13 amino acids. In DNA, the CDR3 is TGTGCCAGTAGTATTGCCTCCTACGATGAGCAGTTCTTC. Protein product: CASSIASYDEQFF.

Judged by abundance, this clonotype is large (0.1 to 1%). The chain is built from TRBV19 and TRBJ1-1; D is unresolved. The CDR3 is made up of 11 amino acids. Germline CDR1 and CDR2: LNHDA and SQIVND (reference sequence). Between the trimmed V and J ends, which lost 8 bases and 4 bases, there was a span of 8 bases. In DNA, the CDR3 is TGTGCCAGTGGTTCGGGCACTGAAGCTTTCTTT. It yields the protein CASGSGTEAFF.

By its share, this clonotype is large. V is TRBV19 and J is TRBJ2-1, with 9 bases that match TRBD1. CDR1 is LNHDA and CDR2 is SQIVND in the germline V gene (reference sequence). The CDR3 runs to 14 residues. The J segment lost 5 bases and the V segment lost 3 bases, leaving 2 bases of the junction unmatched. The CDR3 sequence: CASSMGTGNNEQFF. CDR3 bases: TGTGCCAGTAGTATGGGGACAGGGAACAATGAGCAGTTCTTC. Complete variable domain (other parts from reference TRBV19 and TRBJ2-1): DGGITQSPKYLFRKEGQNVTLSCEQNLNHDAMYWYRQDPGQGLRLIYYSQIVNDFQKGDIAEGYSVSREKKESFPLTVTSAQKNPTAFYLCASSMGTGNNEQFFGPGTRLTVL.

This clonotype counts as large (0.1 to 1%). This chain uses TRBV16 with TRBJ1-5; unclear D gene. The germline V gene encodes CDR1 KGHSY and CDR2 FQNENV. V was clipped by 2 bases and J by 3 bases, with 5 bases between them. CDR3 length equals 13 residues. The CDR3 DNA reads as TGTGCCAGCAGCCAAGGGAACAATCAGCCCCAGCATTTT. Its protein is CASSQGNNQPQHF. The full variable domain, with the rest looked up from reference TRBV16 and TRBJ1-5, is GEEVAQTPKHLVRGEGQKAKLYCAPIKGHSYVFWYQQVLKNEFKFLISFQNENVFDETGMPKERFSAKCLPNSPCSLEIQATKLEDSAVYFCASSQGNNQPQHFGDGTRLSIL.

The chain joins TRBV5-4 to TRBJ1-2; the D gene is possibly TRBD1 (5 bases). Germline values: CDR1 SGHNT, CDR2 YYREEE (reference sequence). Trimming took off 0 bases at V and 6 bases at J, with 18 bases between the two ends. The CDR3 consists of 16 residues. The chain's CDR3 is CASSLDMDNGGDGYTF. CDR3 nucleotides: TGTGCCAGCAGCTTGGATATGGACAATGGAGGTGATGGCTACACCTTC.

This clonotype was detected a few times. V and J are TRBV19 and TRBJ1-2; D remains ambiguous. Germline CDR1 reads LNHDA; CDR2 reads SQIVND (reference sequence). The CDR3 extends over 13 amino acids. Trimming stripped 3 bases from V and 8 bases from J, with 13 bases between. The CDR3 loop is CASSMEYSEGYTF. The CDR3 DNA follows: TGTGCCAGTAGTATGGAGTACAGCGAAGGCTACACCTTC.

By share of the sample, this clonotype is large. The rearrangement links TRBV19 to TRBJ1-5; D gene uncertain. Germline assignment: CDR1 LNHDA and CDR2 SQIVND (reference sequence). Trimming shortened V by 7 bases and J by 4 bases, and 17 bases separated the two germline ends. The CDR3 has 15 residues. This CDR3 reads CASNDDGLINQPQHF. In DNA, the CDR3 is TGTGCCAGTAACGACGACGGACTGATAAATCAGCCCCAGCATTTT. The full variable domain, with the rest looked up from reference TRBV19 and TRBJ1-5, is DGGITQSPKYLFRKEGQNVTLSCEQNLNHDAMYWYRQDPGQGLRLIYYSQIVNDFQKGDIAEGYSVSREKKESFPLTVTSAQKNPTAFYLCASNDDGLINQPQHFGDGTRLSIL.

This clonotype qualifies as large. The CDR3 DNA reads TGCGCCAGCAGCCCGAGCGGGGCTGGGGCCAACGTCCTGACTTTC. Protein product: CASSPSGAGANVLTF. V is TRBV4-3 and J is TRBJ2-6; 7 nucleotides line up with TRBD2. Trimming took 4 bases from V and 2 from J; bases not matched to a gene: 2. The CDR3 is made up of 15 amino acids. The V gene's germline CDR1 is LGHNA and CDR2 YSLEER.

The genes are TRBV19 and TRBJ2-1; D unresolved. CDR1 LNHDA and CDR2 SQIVND come from the germline V gene (reference sequence). V lost 6 bases and J lost 2, with 20 bases in between. CDR3 length equals 17 residues. The CDR3 is CASSIESPSLAYNEQFF. CDR3 nucleotides: TGTGCCAGTAGCATTGAATCCCCGAGCCTAGCCTACAATGAGCAGTTCTTC.

This clonotype rates as large. The chain employs TRBV29-1 and TRBJ1-5; D possibly corresponds to TRBD1 (6 bases). CDR3 length: 14 amino acids. The germline V gene encodes CDR1 SQVTM and CDR2 ANQGSEA. V lost 5 bases and J 0 bases, leaving 11 bases between the germline ends. The CDR3 here is CSVSDRYSNQPQHF. The CDR3 coding sequence is TGCAGCGTTTCGGACAGATATAGCAATCAGCCCCAGCATTTT.

Judged by abundance, this clonotype is large. The rearrangement links TRBV11-2 to TRBJ1-1; D is unresolved. The CDR3 consists of 12 residues. Germline V gives CDR1 SGHAT, CDR2 FQNNGV. V was shortened by 1 base and J by 4 bases, with 4 bases between the two germline ends. The CDR3, as DNA: TGTGCCAGCAGCTTAGTTGTCACTGAAGCTTTCTTT. Translation gives CASSLVVTEAFF.

For this clonotype: Germline is not matched at one junction end, which may reflect a read error. This chain uses TRBV29-1 with TRBJ1-1, with TRBD1 matching 8 bases. The CDR3 runs 13 residues. From germline, CDR1 is SQVTM and CDR2 ANQGSEA. CDR3 sequence: CSVSGQGYTGAFF. The CDR3 bases are TGCAGCGTTTCCGGACAGGGCTACACTGGAGCTTTCTTT.

This clonotype is large by share. The J gene is TRBJ2-7, the V gene TRBV5-6, with 7 bases matching TRBD1. Trimming at V came to 0 bases and at J to 5 bases, leaving 8 bases not matched to a gene. The CDR3 totals 15 residues. The germline V gene encodes CDR1 SGHDT and CDR2 YYEEEE. CDR3: CASSLGPGGVNEQYF. CDR3 nucleotide sequence: TGTGCCAGCAGCTTGGGGCCAGGGGGAGTCAACGAGCAGTACTTC.

By sample share, this clonotype is large. CDR3 region: CASRTTSGGTTGELFF. The CDR3 DNA reads as TGTGCCAGCAGGACGACTAGCGGGGGAACCACCGGGGAGCTGTTTTTT. The chain links TRBV27 to TRBJ2-2; 12 bases line up with TRBD2. CDR3 size: 16 residues. Trimming took 6 bases from V and 4 from J; bases not matched to a gene: 6. The V gene's germline CDR1 is MNHEY and CDR2 SMNVEV (reference sequence).